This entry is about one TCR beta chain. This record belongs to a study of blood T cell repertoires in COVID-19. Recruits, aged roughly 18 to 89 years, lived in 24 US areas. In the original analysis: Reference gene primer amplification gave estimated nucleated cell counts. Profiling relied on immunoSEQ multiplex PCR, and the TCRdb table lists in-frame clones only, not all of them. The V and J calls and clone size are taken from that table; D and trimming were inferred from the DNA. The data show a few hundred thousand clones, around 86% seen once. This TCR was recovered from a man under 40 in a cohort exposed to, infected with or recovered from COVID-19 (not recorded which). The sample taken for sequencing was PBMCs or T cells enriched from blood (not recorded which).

The CDR3, as DNA: TGTGCCAGCAGCTTAGACCCAACAGGGAACACTGAAGCTTTCTTT. This encodes CASSLDPTGNTEAFF. V gene TRBV27 combines with J gene TRBJ1-1, with D possibly TRBD1 on 5 matching bases. The V and J ends lost 6 bases and 1 base respectively, with 15 bases between them. Germline CDR1 and CDR2: MNHEY and SMNVEV (reference sequence). This CDR3 has 15 residues.